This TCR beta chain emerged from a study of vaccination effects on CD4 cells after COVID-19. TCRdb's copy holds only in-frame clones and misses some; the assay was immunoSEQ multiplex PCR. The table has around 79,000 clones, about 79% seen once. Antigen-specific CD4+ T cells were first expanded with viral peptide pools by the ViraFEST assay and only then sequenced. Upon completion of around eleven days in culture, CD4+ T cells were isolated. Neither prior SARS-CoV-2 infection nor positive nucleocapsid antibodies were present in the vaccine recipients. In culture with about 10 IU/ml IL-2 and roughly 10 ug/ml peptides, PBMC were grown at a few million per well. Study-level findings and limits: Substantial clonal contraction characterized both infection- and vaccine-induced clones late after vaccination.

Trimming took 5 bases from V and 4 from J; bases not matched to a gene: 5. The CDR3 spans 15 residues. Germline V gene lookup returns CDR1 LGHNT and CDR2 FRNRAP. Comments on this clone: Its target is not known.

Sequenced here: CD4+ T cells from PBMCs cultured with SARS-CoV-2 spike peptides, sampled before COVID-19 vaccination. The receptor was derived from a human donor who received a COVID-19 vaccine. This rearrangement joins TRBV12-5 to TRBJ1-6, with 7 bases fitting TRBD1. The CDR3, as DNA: TGTGCTAGTGGTCCCGGGACAGTTTATAATTCACCCCTCCACTTT. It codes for CASGPGTVYNSPLHF.